This T cell receptor beta chain comes out of a study of T cell responses to AZD1222 COVID-19 vaccine. Sequencing was performed with immunoSEQ multiplex PCR; in TCRdb, only in-frame clones are kept and a portion is missing. Of 150,000 or so clones in the sample, 80% to 95% are singletons; the top ten hold less than 1.5%. Of note for this clone: Its antigen is unidentified.

The analysis combined second doses at about 4 or about 12 weeks. The study, taken as a whole, reports: In the spike-specific TCR repertoire, nearly half reportedly target unmutated variant regions. Females made up more of the donors, who were largely white British, and clonal diversity may have come out too low. Spike was spanned by vaccine-associated CD4 TCRs, which were dominant at 160-218 and 743-854.

The CDR3 covers 18 residues. The chain employs TRBV21-1 and TRBJ1-2; TRBD1 is taken as the D call from the table, unchecked against the DNA. TRBV21-1 is labeled a pseudogene. The sequences come from peripheral blood, collected 28 days after the second AZD1222 dose. The clonotype comes from an adult who received the AZD1222 COVID-19 vaccine. CDR3 DNA: TGTGCCAGCAGCAAAGCCCCTGCTCACCGGGACAATTTCTATGGCTACACCTTC. This codes for CASSKAPAHRDNFYGYTF.